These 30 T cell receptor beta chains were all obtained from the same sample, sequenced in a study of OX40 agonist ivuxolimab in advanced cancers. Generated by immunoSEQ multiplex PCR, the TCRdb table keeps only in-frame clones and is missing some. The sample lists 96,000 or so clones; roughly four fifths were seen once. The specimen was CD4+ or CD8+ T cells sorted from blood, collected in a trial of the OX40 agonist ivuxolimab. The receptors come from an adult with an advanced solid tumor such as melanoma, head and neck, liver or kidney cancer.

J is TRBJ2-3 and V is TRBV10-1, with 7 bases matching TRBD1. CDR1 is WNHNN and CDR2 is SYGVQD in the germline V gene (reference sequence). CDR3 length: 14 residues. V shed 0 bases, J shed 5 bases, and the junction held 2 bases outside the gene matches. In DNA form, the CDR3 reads TGCGCCAGCAGTGAGTCGACAGGGCGAGATACGCAGTATTTT. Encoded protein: CASSESTGRDTQYF.

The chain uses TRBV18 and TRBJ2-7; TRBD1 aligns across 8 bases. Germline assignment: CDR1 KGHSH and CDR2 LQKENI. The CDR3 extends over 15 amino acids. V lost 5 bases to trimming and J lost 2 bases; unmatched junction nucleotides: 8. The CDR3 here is CASSSWTGQAYEQYF. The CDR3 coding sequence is TGTGCCAGCTCATCCTGGACAGGGCAAGCCTACGAGCAGTACTTC.

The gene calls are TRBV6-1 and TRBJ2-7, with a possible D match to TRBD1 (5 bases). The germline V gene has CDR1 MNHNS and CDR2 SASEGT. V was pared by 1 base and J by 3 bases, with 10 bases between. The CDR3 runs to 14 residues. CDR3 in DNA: TGTGCCAGCAGTGAAGTCCCAGGGCTCTACGAGCAGTACTTC. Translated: CASSEVPGLYEQYF.

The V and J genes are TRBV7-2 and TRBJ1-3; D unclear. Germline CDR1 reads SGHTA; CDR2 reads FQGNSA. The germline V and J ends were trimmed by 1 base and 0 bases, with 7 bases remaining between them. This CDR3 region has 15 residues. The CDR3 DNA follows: TGTGCCAGCAGCTTAGGGGCAGTCTCTGGAAACACCATATATTTT. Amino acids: CASSLGAVSGNTIYF.

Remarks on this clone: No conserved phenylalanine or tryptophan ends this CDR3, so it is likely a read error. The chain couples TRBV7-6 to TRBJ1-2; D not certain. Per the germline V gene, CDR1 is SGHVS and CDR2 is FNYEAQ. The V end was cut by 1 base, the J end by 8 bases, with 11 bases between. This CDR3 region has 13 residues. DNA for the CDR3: TGTGCCAGCAGCTTAGACGGGGAACTGGGCTACACCCTC. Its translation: CASSLDGELGYTL.

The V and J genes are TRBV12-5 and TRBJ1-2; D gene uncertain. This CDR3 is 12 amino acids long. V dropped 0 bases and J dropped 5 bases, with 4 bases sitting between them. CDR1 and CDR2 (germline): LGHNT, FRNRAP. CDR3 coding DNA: TGTGCTAGTGGTTTGGTACAGTATGGCTACACCTTC. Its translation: CASGLVQYGYTF.

Here the CDR3 reads CASRYWTPSSYNEQFF. The CDR3 nucleotides are TGTGCCAGCAGGTACTGGACACCGAGCTCCTACAATGAGCAGTTCTTC. The chain joins TRBV7-2 to TRBJ2-1; tentatively, D is TRBD1 (5 bases). Germline CDR1 and CDR2: SGHTA and FQGNSA. Trimming stripped 6 bases from V and 0 bases from J, with 15 bases between. CDR3 length: 16 amino acids.

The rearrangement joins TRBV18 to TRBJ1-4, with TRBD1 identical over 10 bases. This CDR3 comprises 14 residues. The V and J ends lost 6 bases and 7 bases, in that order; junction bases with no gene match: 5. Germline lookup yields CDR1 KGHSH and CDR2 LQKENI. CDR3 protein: CASSLGQGGEKLFF. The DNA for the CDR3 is TGTGCCAGCTCCCTCGGACAGGGGGGTGAAAAACTGTTTTTT. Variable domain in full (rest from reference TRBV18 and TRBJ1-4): NAGVMQNPRHLVRRRGQEARLRCSPMKGHSHVYWYRQLPEEGLKFMVYLQKENIIDESGMPKERFSAEFPKEGPSILRIQQVVRGDSAAYFCASSLGQGGEKLFFGSGTQLSVL.

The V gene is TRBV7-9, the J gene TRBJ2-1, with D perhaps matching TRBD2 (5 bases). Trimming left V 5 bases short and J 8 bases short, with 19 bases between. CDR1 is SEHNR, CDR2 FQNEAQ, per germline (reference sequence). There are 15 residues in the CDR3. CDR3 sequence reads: CASSPGVGVIDEQFF. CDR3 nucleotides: TGTGCCAGCAGCCCCGGGGTGGGAGTAATTGATGAGCAGTTCTTC.

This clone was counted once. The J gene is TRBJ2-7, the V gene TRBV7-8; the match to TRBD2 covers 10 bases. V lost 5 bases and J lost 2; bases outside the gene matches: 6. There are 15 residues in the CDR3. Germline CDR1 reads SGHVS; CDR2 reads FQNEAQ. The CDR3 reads CASSQEREGPYEQYF. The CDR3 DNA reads TGTGCCAGCAGCCAGGAGCGGGAGGGACCCTACGAGCAGTACTTC. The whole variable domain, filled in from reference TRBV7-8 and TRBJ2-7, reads GAGVSQSPRYKVAKRGQDVALRCDPISGHVSLFWYQQALGQGPEFLTYFQNEAQLDKSGLPSDRFFAERPEGSVSTLKIQRTQQEDSAVYLCASSQEREGPYEQYFGPGTRLTVT.

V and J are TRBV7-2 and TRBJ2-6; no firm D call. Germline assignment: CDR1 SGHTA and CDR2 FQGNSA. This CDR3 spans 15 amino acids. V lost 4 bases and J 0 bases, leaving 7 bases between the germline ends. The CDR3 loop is CASSSSGSGANVLTF. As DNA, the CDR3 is TGTGCCAGCAGCTCCTCAGGCTCTGGGGCCAACGTCCTGACTTTC.

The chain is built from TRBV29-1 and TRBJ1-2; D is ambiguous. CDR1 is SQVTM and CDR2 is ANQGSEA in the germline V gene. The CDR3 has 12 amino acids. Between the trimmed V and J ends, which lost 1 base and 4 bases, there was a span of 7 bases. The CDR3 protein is CSVEADLYGYTF. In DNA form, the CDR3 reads TGCAGCGTTGAAGCGGACCTCTATGGCTACACCTTC.

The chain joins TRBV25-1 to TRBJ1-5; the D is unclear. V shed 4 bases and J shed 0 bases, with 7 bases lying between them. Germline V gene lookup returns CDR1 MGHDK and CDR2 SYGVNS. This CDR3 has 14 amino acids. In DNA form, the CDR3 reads TGTGCCAGCAGTGCCAGAGATAGCAATCAGCCCCAGCATTTT. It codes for CASSARDSNQPQHF.

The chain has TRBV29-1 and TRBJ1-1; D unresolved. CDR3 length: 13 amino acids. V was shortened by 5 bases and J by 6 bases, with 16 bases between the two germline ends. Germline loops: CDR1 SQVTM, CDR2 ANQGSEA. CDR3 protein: CSVSNTIPAEAFF. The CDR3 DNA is TGCAGCGTTTCCAACACCATCCCGGCTGAAGCTTTCTTT.

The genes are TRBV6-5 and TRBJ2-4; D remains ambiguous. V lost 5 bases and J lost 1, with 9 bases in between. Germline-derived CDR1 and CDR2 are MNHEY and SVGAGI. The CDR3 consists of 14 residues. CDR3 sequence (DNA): TGTGCCAGCAGTCAGAGACACGCCAAAAACATTCAGTACTTC. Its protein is CASSQRHAKNIQYF.

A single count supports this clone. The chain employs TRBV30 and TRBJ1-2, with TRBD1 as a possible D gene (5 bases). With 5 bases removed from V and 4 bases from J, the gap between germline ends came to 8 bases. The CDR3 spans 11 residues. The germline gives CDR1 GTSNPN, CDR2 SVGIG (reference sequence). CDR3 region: CAWEGSYGYTF. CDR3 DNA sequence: TGTGCCTGGGAGGGGTCCTATGGCTACACCTTC.

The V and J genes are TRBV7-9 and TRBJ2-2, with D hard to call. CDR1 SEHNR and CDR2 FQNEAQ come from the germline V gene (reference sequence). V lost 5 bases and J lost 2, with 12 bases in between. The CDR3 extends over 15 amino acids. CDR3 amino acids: CASSPTSRNTGELFF. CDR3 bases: TGTGCCAGCAGCCCCACATCGAGAAACACCGGGGAGCTGTTTTTT.

The CDR3 sequence is CASSHLSPGANVLTF. CDR3 DNA sequence: TGTGCCAGCAGCCACCTCTCCCCTGGGGCCAACGTCCTGACTTTC. The chain couples TRBV5-8 to TRBJ2-6; D is undetermined. With 4 bases removed from V and 2 bases from J, the gap between germline ends came to 10 bases. In germline, CDR1 is SGHTS, CDR2 YDEGEE. The CDR3 extends over 15 amino acids.

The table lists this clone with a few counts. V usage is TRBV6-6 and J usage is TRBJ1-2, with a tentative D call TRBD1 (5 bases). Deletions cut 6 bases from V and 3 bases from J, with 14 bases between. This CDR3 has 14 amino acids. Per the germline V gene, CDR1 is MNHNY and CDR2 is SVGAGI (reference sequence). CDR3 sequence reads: CASRGREGYYGYTF. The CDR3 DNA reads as TGTGCCAGCAGAGGGAGGGAGGGGTACTATGGCTACACCTTC.

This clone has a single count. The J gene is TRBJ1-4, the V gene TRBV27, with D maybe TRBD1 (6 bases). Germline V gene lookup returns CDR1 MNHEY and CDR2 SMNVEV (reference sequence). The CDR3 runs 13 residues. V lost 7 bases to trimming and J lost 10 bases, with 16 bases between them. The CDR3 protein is CASTPLGGGKLFF. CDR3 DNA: TGTGCCAGCACCCCATTGGGGGGCGGAAAACTGTTTTTT.

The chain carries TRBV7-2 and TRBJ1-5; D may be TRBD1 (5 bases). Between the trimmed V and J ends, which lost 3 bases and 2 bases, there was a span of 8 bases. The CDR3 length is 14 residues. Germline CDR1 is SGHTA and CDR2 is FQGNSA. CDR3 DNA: TGTGCCAGCAGCTTGGGGGGTGGCAATCAGCCCCAGCATTTT. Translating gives CASSLGGGNQPQHF.

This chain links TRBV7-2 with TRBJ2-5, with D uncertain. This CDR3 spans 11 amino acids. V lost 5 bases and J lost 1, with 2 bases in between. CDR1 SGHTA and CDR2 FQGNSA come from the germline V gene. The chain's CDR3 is CASSVQETQYF. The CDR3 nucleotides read TGTGCCAGCAGCGTCCAAGAGACCCAGTACTTC.

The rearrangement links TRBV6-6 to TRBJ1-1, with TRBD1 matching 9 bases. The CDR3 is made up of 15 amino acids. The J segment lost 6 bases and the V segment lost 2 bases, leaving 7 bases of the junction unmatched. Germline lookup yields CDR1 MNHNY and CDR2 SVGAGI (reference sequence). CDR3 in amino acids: CASSYAIGTGSEAFF. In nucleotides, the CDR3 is TGTGCCAGCAGTTACGCCATCGGGACAGGGTCTGAAGCTTTCTTT.

CDR3 in amino acids: CASRPDRANTGELFF. The CDR3 bases are TGTGCCAGCAGACCCGACAGGGCGAACACCGGGGAGCTGTTTTTT. V is TRBV6-6 and J is TRBJ2-2; 7 bases map to TRBD1. The CDR3 runs 15 residues. Germline values: CDR1 MNHNY, CDR2 SVGAGI (reference sequence). V was pared by 6 bases and J by 0 bases, with 4 bases of the junction left unmatched.

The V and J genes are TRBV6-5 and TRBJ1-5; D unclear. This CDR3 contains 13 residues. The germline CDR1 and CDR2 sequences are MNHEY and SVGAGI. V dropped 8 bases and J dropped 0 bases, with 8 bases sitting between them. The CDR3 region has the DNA TGTGCCAGCGCGATTTATAGCAATCAGCCCCAGCATTTT. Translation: CASAIYSNQPQHF.

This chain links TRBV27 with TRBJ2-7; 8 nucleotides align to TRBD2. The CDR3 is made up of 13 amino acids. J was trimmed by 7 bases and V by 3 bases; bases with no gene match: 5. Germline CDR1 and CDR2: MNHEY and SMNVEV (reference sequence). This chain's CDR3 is CASSFLTSDEQYF. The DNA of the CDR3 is TGTGCCAGCAGTTTCCTGACTAGCGATGAGCAGTACTTC.

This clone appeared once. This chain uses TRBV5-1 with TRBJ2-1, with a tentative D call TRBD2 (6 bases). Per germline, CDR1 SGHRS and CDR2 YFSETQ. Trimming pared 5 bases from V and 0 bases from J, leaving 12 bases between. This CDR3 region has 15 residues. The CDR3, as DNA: TGCGCCAGCAGTGGAGGGCCGAGCTCCTACAATGAGCAGTTCTTC. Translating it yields CASSGGPSSYNEQFF.

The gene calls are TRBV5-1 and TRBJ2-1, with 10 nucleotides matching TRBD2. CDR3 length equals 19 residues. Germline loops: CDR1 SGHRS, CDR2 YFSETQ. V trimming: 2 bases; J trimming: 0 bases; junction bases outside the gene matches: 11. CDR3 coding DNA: TGCGCCAGCAGCTTTTTTAAGGTAGCGGGAGGCAGCTCCTACAATGAGCAGTTCTTC. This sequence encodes CASSFFKVAGGSSYNEQFF.

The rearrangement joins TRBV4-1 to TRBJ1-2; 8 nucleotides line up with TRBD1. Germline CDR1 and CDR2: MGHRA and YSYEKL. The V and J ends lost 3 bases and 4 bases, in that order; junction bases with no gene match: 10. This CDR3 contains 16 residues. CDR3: CASSQERTGWIYGYTF. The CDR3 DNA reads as TGCGCCAGCAGCCAGGAGAGGACAGGGTGGATCTATGGCTACACCTTC.

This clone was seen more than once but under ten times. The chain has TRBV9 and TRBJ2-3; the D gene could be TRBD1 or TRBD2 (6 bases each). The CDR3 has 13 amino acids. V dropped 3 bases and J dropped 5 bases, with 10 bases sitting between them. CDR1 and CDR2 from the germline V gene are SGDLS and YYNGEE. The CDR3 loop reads CASSAGAVDTQYF. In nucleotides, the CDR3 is TGTGCCAGCAGCGCGGGGGCGGTAGATACGCAGTATTTT.